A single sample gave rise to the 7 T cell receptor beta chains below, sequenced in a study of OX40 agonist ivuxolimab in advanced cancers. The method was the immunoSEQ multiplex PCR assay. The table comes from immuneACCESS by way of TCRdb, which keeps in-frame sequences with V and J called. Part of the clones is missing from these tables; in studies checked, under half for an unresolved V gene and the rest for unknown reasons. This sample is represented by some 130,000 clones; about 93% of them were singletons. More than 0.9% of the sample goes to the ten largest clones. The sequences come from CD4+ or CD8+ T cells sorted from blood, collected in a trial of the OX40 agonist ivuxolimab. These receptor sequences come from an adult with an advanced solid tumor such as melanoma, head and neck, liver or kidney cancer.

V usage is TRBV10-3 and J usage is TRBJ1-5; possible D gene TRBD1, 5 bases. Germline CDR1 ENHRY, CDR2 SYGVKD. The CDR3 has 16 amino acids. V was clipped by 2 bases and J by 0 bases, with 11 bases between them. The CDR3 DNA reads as TGTGCCATCAGTGAGAAGGGACGGTATAGCAATCAGCCCCAGCATTTT. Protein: CAISEKGRYSNQPQHF.

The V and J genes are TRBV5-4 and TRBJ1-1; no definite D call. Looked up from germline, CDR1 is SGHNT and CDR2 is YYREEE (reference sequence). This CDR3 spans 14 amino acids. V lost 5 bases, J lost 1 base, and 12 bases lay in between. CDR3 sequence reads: CASREIGSNTEAFF. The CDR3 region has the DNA TGTGCCAGCAGGGAAATAGGTTCGAACACTGAAGCTTTCTTT. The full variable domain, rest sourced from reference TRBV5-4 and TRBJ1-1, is ETGVTQSPTHLIKTRGQQVTLRCSSQSGHNTVSWYQQALGQGPQFIFQYYREEENGRGNFPPRFSGLQFPNYSSELNVNALELDDSALYLCASREIGSNTEAFFGQGTRLTVV.

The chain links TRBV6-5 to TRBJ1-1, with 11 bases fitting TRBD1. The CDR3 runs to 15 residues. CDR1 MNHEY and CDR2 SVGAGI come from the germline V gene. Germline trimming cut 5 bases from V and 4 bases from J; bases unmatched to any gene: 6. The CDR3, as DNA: TGTGCCAGCAGTCTGTGGACAGGGGGCCTCACTGAAGCTTTCTTT. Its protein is CASSLWTGGLTEAFF.

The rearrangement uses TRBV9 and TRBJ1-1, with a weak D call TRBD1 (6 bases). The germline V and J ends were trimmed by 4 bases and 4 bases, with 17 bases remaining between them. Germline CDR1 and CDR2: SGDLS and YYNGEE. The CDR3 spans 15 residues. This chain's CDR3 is CASSFSHEGVTEAFF. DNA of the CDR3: TGTGCCAGCAGCTTCTCCCACGAGGGGGTCACTGAAGCTTTCTTT.

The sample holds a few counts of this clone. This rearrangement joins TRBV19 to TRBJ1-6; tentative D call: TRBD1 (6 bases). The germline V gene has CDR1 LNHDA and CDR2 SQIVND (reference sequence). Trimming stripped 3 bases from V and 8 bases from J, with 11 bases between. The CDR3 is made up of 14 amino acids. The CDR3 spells CASSMAEGDSPLHF. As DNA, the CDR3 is TGTGCCAGTAGTATGGCCGAGGGGGATTCACCCCTCCACTTT.

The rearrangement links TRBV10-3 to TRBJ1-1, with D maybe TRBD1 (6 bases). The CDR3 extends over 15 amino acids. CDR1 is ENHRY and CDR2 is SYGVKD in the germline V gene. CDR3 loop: CASRWGPAGNTEAFF. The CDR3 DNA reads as TGTGCTTCCAGGTGGGGGCCGGCGGGGAACACTGAAGCTTTCTTT.

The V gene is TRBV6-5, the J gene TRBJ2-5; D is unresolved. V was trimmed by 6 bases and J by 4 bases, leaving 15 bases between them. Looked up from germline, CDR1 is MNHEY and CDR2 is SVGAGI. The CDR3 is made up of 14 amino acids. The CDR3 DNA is TGTGCCAGCAGCCTCGGCGGCCGGCGAGAGACCCAGTACTTC. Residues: CASSLGGRRETQYF.